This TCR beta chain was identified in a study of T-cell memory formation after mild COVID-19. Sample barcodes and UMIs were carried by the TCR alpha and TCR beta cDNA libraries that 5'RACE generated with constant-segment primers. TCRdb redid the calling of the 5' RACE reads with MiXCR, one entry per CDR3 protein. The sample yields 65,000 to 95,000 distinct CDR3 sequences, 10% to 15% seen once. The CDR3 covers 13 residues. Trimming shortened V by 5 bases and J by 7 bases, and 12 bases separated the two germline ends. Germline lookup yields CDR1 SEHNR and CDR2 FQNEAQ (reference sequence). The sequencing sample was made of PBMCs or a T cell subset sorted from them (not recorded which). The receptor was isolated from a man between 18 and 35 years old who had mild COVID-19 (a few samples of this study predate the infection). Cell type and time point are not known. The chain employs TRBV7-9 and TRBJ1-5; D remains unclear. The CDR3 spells CASSLPGGQPQHF. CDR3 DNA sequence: TGTGCCAGCAGCCTCCCGGGTGGGCAGCCCCAGCATTTT.